A selection of T cell receptor beta chains follows, all from one sample in a study of blood T cell repertoires in COVID-19. Sequenced by immunoSEQ multiplex PCR; TCRdb stores in-frame clones only, minus some. The repertoire includes some 300,000 clones, 80% to 90% of them detected once, and around 12% sits in the top ten. The sample comprised peripheral blood. Receptors originate from an older woman with COVID-19, enrolled during active disease. The CDR3 runs from the conserved cysteine through the conserved F or W. The D gene is left open where the match is weak. Clone size is given for some rows only: seen once, a few or many times, or a class if the clone is expanded.

d_call,j_call,v_call,clone_size,cdr3_nt,cdr3_aa
TRBD1,TRBJ1-4,TRBV9,once,TGTGCCAGCAGCGCCAGACAGGGCCTTAATGAAAAACTGTTTTTT,CASSARQGLNEKLFF
TRBD2,TRBJ2-5,TRBV5-1,.,TGCGCCAGCAGCTCCACTAGCGGGGGGGCCCAGTTGGAGACCCAGTACTTC,CASSSTSGGAQLETQYF
.,TRBJ2-7,TRBV11-2,.,TGTGCCAGCAGTCAGAGGTACGGGGAGGATTACGAGCAGTACTTC,CASSQRYGEDYEQYF
TRBD1,TRBJ1-2,TRBV9,.,TGTGCCAGCAGCGTTCCCTTGACAGGGGGCTATGGCTACACCTTC,CASSVPLTGGYGYTF
TRBD1,TRBJ1-1,TRBV7-6,.,TGTGCCAGCAGCTCAGACAGGGGAACGACTGAAGCTTTCTTT,CASSSDRGTTEAFF
.,TRBJ1-2,TRBV3-1/TRBV3-2,.,TGTGCCAGCAGCGAGGGGAGGGGCTACACCTTC,CASSEGRGYTF
.,TRBJ2-7,TRBV7-9,few,TGTGCCAGCAGCTTAGCCGCCAGCTCCTACGAGCAGTACTTC,CASSLAASSYEQYF
TRBD2,TRBJ2-3,TRBV4-3,.,TGCGCCAGCAGCCAAGACGCGACTAGCGGGGGGCGTGGTACGCAGTATTTT,CASSQDATSGGRGTQYF
TRBD2,TRBJ2-1,TRBV5-1,few,TGCGCCAGCAGCCCCGGGGGCAGCGGGGGCCTTTCCTACAATGAGCAGTTCTTC,CASSPGGSGGLSYNEQFF
.,TRBJ1-2,TRBV2,once,TGTGCCAGCAGTGAATTTCGGGGGGCGGGGAGTGGCTACACCTTC,CASSEFRGAGSGYTF
.,TRBJ1-1,TRBV18,.,TGTGCCAGCTCGTCAGGGATGAACACTGAAGCTTTCTTT,CASSSGMNTEAFF
TRBD1,TRBJ1-6,TRBV28,few,TGTGCCAGCAGTAGGCCCCGGACAGGGGATAATTCACCCCTCCACTTT,CASSRPRTGDNSPLHF
TRBD1,TRBJ1-4,TRBV18,.,TGTGCCAGCGGAACAGGGGAGAATCGTGAAAAACTGTTTTTT,CASGTGENREKLFF
.,TRBJ2-2,TRBV11-3,.,TGTGCCAGCAGCTTAGGGGGGCGAGGGACCGGGGAGCTGTTTTTT,CASSLGGRGTGELFF
TRBD1,TRBJ1-6,TRBV24-1,.,TGTGCCACCAGTGACTCCTACCGACAGGGGCACTCACCCCTCCACTTT,CATSDSYRQGHSPLHF
TRBD1,TRBJ2-2,TRBV2,few,TGTGCCAGCAGTGAGACAGGGCACACCGGGGAGCTGTTTTTT,CASSETGHTGELFF
.,TRBJ2-3,TRBV27,.,TGTGCCAGCAGTTTCAGCGGGCCTAGCACAGATACGCAGTATTTT,CASSFSGPSTDTQYF
TRBD1,TRBJ2-7,TRBV7-2,.,TGTGCCAGCAGCTCAGACAGGGGATACTACGAGCAGTACTTC,CASSSDRGYYEQYF
.,TRBJ1-3,TRBV11-2,.,TGTGCCAGCAGCCCCCGACGGCTTACGGGCTCTGGAAACACCATATATTTT,CASSPRRLTGSGNTIYF
.,TRBJ2-7,TRBV2,.,TGTGCCAGCAGTCCGGGTCCCAACTACGAGCAGTACTTC,CASSPGPNYEQYF
TRBD2,TRBJ2-5,TRBV7-2,.,TGTGCCAGCAGCTCGGGACTAGCGGGGGGAGAGACCCAGTACTTC,CASSSGLAGGETQYF
TRBD1,TRBJ2-7,TRBV6-1,.,TGTGCCAGCAGTGAAGAATGGACCGGGACAGGGGCCTACGAGCAGTACTTC,CASSEEWTGTGAYEQYF
.,TRBJ1-5,TRBV4-1,.,TGCGCCAGCAGCCAAGGAGGGTGGGGCAATCAGCCCCAGCATTTT,CASSQGGWGNQPQHF
.,TRBJ2-5,TRBV24-1,.,TGTGCCACCAGTGATTTATTACAAGAGACCCAGTACTTC,CATSDLLQETQYF
TRBD1,TRBJ2-1,TRBV29-1,.,TGCAGCGTCCTGACAGGGCTGGACAATGAGCAGTTCTTC,CSVLTGLDNEQFF
TRBD1,TRBJ2-7,TRBV7-2,.,TGTGCCAGCAGCGCGCTGACAGGGGTCGAGCAGTACTTC,CASSALTGVEQYF
TRBD1,TRBJ1-1,TRBV7-9,.,TGTGCCAGCAGTTACACCGCGACAGGGGGTAACACTGAAGCTTTCTTT,CASSYTATGGNTEAFF
TRBD1,TRBJ2-2,TRBV5-4,.,TGTGCCAGCAGCTTGGGGACAGGGGTAAAAGGCGGGGAGCTGTTTTTT,CASSLGTGVKGGELFF
.,TRBJ2-2,TRBV24-1,.,TGTGCCACCGGGACACCGAACACCGGGGAGCTGTTTTTT,CATGTPNTGELFF
.,TRBJ2-6,TRBV2,.,TGTGCCAGCAGTGCACAGGGTTCTGGGGCCAACGTCCTGACTTTC,CASSAQGSGANVLTF
TRBD2,TRBJ2-3,TRBV29-1,.,TGCAGCGTTAAGCGGGGGAGCACAGATACGCAGTATTTT,CSVKRGSTDTQYF
TRBD1,TRBJ1-1,TRBV19,few,TGTGCCAGTAGTCCCCAGCGTAACAGGGGTGCTGAAGCTTTCTTT,CASSPQRNRGAEAFF
TRBD1,TRBJ1-1,TRBV2,.,TGTGCCAGCACCGGGACAGGGGGAATAGGCACTGAAGCTTTCTTT,CASTGTGGIGTEAFF
.,TRBJ1-3,TRBV6-5,.,TGTGCCAGCAGTTACTCAGCGGGAGGAGGAAACACCATATATTTT,CASSYSAGGGNTIYF
.,TRBJ2-3,TRBV24-1,.,TGTGCCACCAGTGATTTGAGGCTAGACGAGCTGGCAGATACGCAGTATTTT,CATSDLRLDELADTQYF
.,TRBJ1-1,TRBV27,.,TGTGCCAGCAGCAACAGAGATTCGAACACTGAAGCTTTCTTT,CASSNRDSNTEAFF
TRBD2,TRBJ2-5,TRBV2,once,TGTGCCGGACCTAGCGGGGGACAAGAGACCCAGTACTTC,CAGPSGGQETQYF
TRBD1,TRBJ1-3,TRBV10-3,.,TGTGCCATCAGGGGCACAGGGGGCTCTGGAAACACCATATATTTT,CAIRGTGGSGNTIYF
.,TRBJ1-4,TRBV6-2/TRBV6-3,.,TGTGCCAGCAGGTACTGGGAGCCAAATGAAAAACTGTTTTTT,CASRYWEPNEKLFF
TRBD2,TRBJ2-1,TRBV11-2,.,TGTGCCAGCAGCCCCTCACGGGGGGGGTACAATGAGCAGTTCTTC,CASSPSRGGYNEQFF
.,TRBJ2-7,TRBV5-8,once,TGTGCCAGCAGTTATACAGGGTCATGGGGCGACGAGCAGTACTTC,CASSYTGSWGDEQYF
.,TRBJ2-7,TRBV19,.,TGTGCCAGTAGTATTAAAACCCCGGGAAGGGCCTTTACCTACGAGCAGTACTTC,CASSIKTPGRAFTYEQYF
TRBD2,TRBJ2-3,TRBV24-1,.,TGTGCCACCAGTGACCCCTCGGGTAGCGGGAGGGATACGCAGTATTTT,CATSDPSGSGRDTQYF
TRBD1,TRBJ1-2,TRBV6-5,.,TGTGCCAGCAGTTACTCCGACAGGGGGCATGGCTACACCTTC,CASSYSDRGHGYTF
.,TRBJ1-1,TRBV27,.,TGTGCCAGCAGTTTCGGACGCGGGGGGCTGGCTGAAGCTTTCTTT,CASSFGRGGLAEAFF
.,TRBJ2-7,TRBV7-2,.,TGTGCCAGCAGCTTAGCTCGGGGATCTTACGAGCAGTACTTC,CASSLARGSYEQYF
TRBD2,TRBJ2-5,TRBV19,.,TGTGCCAGTTCTAGCGGGGAGCGAGAGACCCAGTACTTC,CASSSGERETQYF
TRBD1,TRBJ2-3,TRBV5-5,.,TGTGCCAGCAGCTTTGACAGGGGAACAGATACGCAGTATTTT,CASSFDRGTDTQYF